This T cell receptor beta chain was captured in a study of blood T cell repertoires in COVID-19 (dated by TCRdb to the early 2020s). The study in broad terms: Samples from collaborators originated in the United States, Italy and Spain and spanned both the acute and convalescent phases of COVID-19. The material from the prospective study consisted of cDNA or gDNA derived from T cells, B-cell-depleted T cells, or PBMCs. Deeply sampled blood TCRbeta repertoires from subjects exposed to, actively infected with, or recovered from COVID-19 were included in the dataset. The repertoires were released in a freely available public database intended as a resource for research on the immune response to SARS-CoV-2. Samples came from the ongoing ImmuneRACE study (first 160 participants) plus 1,254 subjects from 6 global collaborators. A de-identified subject ID, COVID-19 status, age in years and sex were almost always included in the sample metadata. HLA class I and class II types, where available, came from metadata supplied by the sample provider rather than from assay-based typing.

This clone has a handful of counts. It has no known antigen specificity. The record has no base qualities; no much larger clone is one base away. Points the paper makes about the study in general: The amount of clinical and demographic metadata varied by source and participant and was provided uncurated.

Including cysteine and phenylalanine, the CDR3 has 12 amino acids. The CDR3 DNA has 36 bases and is translated from base 1. As encoded in the germline V gene (reference sequence), CDR1 is WNHNN while CDR2 is SYGVQD. The junction carries 11 bases between V and J, which are trimmed by 4 bases and 10 bases respectively. Another Seattle source contributed samples from volunteer blood donors who had recovered from COVID-19. The collaborating institutions used their own protocols to collect whole blood in K2EDTA tubes. For TCRbeta analysis, collaborator samples were shipped as frozen whole blood, as isolated PBMCs, or as DNA extracted from either sample type. The immunoSEQ Assay, a bias-controlled multiplex PCR, was used to amplify TCRbeta CDR3 regions from genomic DNA. As for the authors' bioinformatics: The number of nucleated cells in each sample was estimated from the amplification of reference gene primers within the assay. To quantify the absolute abundance of each unique TCRbeta CDR3 rearrangement, sequence reads were collapsed and filtered. For each sample, productive Simpson clonality was calculated as the square root of Simpson's diversity index across productive rearrangements. TCRdb took over this immuneACCESS table, retaining in-frame rearrangements with V and J assigned. Such tables are incomplete; in checked studies, under half of the missing clones stem from an unresolved V gene, and the remainder is unexplained. The V and J calls and the clone size are those of that table, but D and trimming were determined from the DNA. This sample gives fewer than 150,000 clones in total; roughly nine tenths of them show up just once. About 7.4% of the sample rests with the top ten.

Sequenced sample: peripheral blood. The V and J genes are TRBV10-1 and TRBJ2-1; the D gene remains uncertain. This TCR derives from a man between 65 and 85 years old who had recovered from COVID-19. CDR3 protein: CASSGPTLEQFF. The sequenced DNA: TGCGCCAGCAGTGGGCCGACACTCGAGCAGTTCTTC.